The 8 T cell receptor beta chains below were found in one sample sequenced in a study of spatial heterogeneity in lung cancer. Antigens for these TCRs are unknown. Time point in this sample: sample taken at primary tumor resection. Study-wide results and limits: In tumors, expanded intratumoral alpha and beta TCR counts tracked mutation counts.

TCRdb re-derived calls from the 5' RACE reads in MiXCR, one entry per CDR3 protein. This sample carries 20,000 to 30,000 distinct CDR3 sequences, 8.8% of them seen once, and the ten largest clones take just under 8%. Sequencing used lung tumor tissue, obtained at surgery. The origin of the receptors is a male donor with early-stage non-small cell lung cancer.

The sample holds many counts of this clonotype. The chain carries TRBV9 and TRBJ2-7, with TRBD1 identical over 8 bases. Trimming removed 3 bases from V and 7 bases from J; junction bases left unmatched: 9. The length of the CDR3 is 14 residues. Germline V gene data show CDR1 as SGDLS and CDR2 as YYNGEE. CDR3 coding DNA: TGTGCCAGCAGCGATGGGGACAGGTCGATGGAGCAGTACTTC. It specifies CASSDGDRSMEQYF. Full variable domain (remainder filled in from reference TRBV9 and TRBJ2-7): DSGVTQTPKHLITATGQRVTLRCSPRSGDLSVYWYQQSLDQGLQFLIQYYNGEERAKGNILERFSAQQFPDLHSELNLSSLELGDSALYFCASSDGDRSMEQYFGPGTRLTVT.

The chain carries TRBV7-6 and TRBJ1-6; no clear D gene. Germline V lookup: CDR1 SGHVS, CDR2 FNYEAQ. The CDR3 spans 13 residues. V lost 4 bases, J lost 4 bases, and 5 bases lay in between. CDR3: CASSSQYNSPLHF. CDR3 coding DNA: TGTGCCAGCAGCTCCCAGTATAATTCACCCCTCCACTTT.

The CDR3 reads CSARVTSGVIQETQYF. The CDR3 DNA reads as TGCAGTGCTAGAGTGACTAGCGGGGTAATACAAGAGACCCAGTACTTC. The rearrangement joins TRBV20-1 to TRBJ2-5; 11 nucleotides match TRBD2. Germline trimming cut 1 base from V and 2 bases from J; bases unmatched to any gene: 6. Germline CDR1 reads DFQATT; CDR2 reads SNEGSKA (reference sequence). The CDR3 covers 16 residues.

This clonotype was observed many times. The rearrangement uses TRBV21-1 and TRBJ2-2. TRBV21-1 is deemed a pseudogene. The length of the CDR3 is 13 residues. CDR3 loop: CASTPSEFGELFF. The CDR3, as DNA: TGTGCCAGCACCCCGAGCGAATTCGGGGAGCTGTTTTTT.

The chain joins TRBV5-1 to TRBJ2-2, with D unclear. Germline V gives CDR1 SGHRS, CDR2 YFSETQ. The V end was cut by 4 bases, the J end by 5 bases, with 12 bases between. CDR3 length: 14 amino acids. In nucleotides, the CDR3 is TGCGCCAGCAGCCCCGACGGATTGACCGGGGAGCTGTTTTTT. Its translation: CASSPDGLTGELFF.

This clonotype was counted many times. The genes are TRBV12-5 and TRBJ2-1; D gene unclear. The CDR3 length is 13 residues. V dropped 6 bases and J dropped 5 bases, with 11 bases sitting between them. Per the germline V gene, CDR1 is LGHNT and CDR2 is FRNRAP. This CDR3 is CASGGPGNNEQFF. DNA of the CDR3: TGTGCTAGTGGGGGCCCAGGTAACAATGAGCAGTTCTTC.

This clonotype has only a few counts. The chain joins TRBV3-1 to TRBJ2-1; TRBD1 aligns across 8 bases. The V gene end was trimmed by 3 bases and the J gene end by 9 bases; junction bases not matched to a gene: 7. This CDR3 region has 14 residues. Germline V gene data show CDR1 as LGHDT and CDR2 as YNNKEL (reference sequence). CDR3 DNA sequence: TGTGCCAGCAGCCACCGGCAGGGGGCTGGTGAGCAGTTCTTC. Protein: CASSHRQGAGEQFF.

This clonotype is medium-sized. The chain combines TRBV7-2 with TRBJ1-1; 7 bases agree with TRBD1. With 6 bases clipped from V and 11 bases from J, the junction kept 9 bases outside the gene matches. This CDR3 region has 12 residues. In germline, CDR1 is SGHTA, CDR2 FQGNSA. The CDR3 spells CASRFNRGSAFF. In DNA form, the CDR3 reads TGTGCCAGCAGATTTAACAGGGGTTCGGCTTTCTTT.